This T cell receptor (beta chain) was captured by sequencing in a study of identical twins. From the 5' RACE reads, TCRdb called clonotypes with MiXCR, one entry per CDR3 protein. The table has 550,000 to 800,000 distinct CDR3 sequences, less than 9% seen once. On this clonotype: As yet, its antigen is unknown.

Germline assignment: CDR1 MNHNS and CDR2 SASEGT. The CDR3 is 14 amino acids. Between the trimmed V and J ends, which lost 6 bases and 5 bases, there was a span of 16 bases. Whole-study findings and limits: Cross-sectional statistics underpinned the conclusions; the same donors were not followed. Models came in too low on out-of-frame TCR alpha sharing in monozygotic twins. Alpha sequences that were out-of-frame and twin-shared showed an excess of low generation probability.

This sample was shared with a second study, whose subject was yellow fever vaccine responses in identical twins. This second study notes: Twins reportedly appeared to share part of their vaccine T cell response while keeping part individual.

This clonotype was obtained from a woman aged 18-29 years in good health. The J gene is TRBJ2-5, the V gene TRBV6-1, with D tentatively TRBD2 (6 bases). Material: PBMCs. As DNA, the CDR3 is TGTGCCAGCAGCGGGGACTGGTCTGGCGAGACCCAGTACTTC. Protein sequence: CASSGDWSGETQYF.